Listed here are 13 T cell receptor beta chains from one sample, sequenced in a study of low-dose radiotherapy and immunotherapy resistance in tumors. cDNA synthesis used a TRAV/TRBV-specific primer set for both chains. TCRs underwent 20 PCR cycles of amplification with a constant-region primer and V-primer adapter. A single record per CDR3 protein comes from TCRdb applying MiXCR to the reads. The sample yields 65,000 to 100,000 distinct CDR3 sequences, 15% to 20% seen once. Regarding time point: before trial treatment. The sample here was PBMCs, taken before treatment. These receptors all stem from a male donor with prostate cancer.

This clonotype appeared many times. The chain carries TRBV6-2 or TRBV6-3 and TRBJ2-5, with 13 bases that match TRBD2. The CDR3 totals 16 residues. CDR1 is MNHEY, CDR2 SVGEGT, per germline. The trim removed 3 bases at V and 3 bases at J, leaving 4 bases unmatched. The CDR3 nucleotides are TGTGCCAGCAGTTATACTAGCGGGGGGGCTGAAGAGACCCAGTACTTC. Translation gives CASSYTSGGAEETQYF.

This clonotype was recorded many times. The chain combines TRBV7-8 with TRBJ2-1; 10 bases are shared with TRBD2. The trim removed 4 bases at V and 4 bases at J, leaving 13 bases unmatched. This CDR3 contains 18 residues. CDR1 is SGHVS and CDR2 is FQNEAQ in the germline V gene. The CDR3 region is CASSSKSGGAKRYNEQFF. The CDR3 nucleotides read TGTGCCAGCAGCTCAAAAAGCGGGGGGGCGAAGCGGTACAATGAGCAGTTCTTC.

This clonotype has a count of ten or more. The rearrangement joins TRBV14 to TRBJ2-3; D is perhaps TRBD2 (5 bases). This CDR3 spans 17 amino acids. The germline V gene encodes CDR1 SGHDN and CDR2 FVKESK. The V gene lost 0 bases and the J gene lost 2 bases, with 15 bases spanning the gap. The CDR3 protein is CASSQDEDLTFTDTQYF. CDR3 coding DNA: TGTGCCAGCAGCCAAGATGAGGACTTAACTTTCACAGATACGCAGTATTTT.

This clonotype has ten or more counts. This rearrangement joins TRBV5-1 to TRBJ1-3; no reliable D call. Germline CDR1 SGHRS, CDR2 YFSETQ. Trimming pared 4 bases from V and 4 bases from J, leaving 18 bases between. CDR3 length equals 16 residues. The CDR3 DNA follows: TGCGCCAGCAGCATTGGATGGCAGGAACGGGGAAACACCATATATTTT. Translation: CASSIGWQERGNTIYF.

At least ten counts were recorded for this clonotype. This sequence joins TRBV4-1 and TRBJ2-1; 8 bases map to TRBD1. The CDR3 consists of 14 residues. Losses at the gene ends were 3 bases for V and 10 bases for J; bases not matched to a gene: 8. Looked up from germline, CDR1 is MGHRA and CDR2 is YSYEKL. In nucleotides, the CDR3 is TGCGCCAGCAGCCAGGGAGACAGGGGTTGGGAGCAGTTCTTC. Its protein is CASSQGDRGWEQFF.

On this clonotype: This is likely a read error, given that the CDR3 carries no conserved phenylalanine or tryptophan at its end. It is unclear where the CDR3 begins or ends on the DNA, so no DNA is shown, and the CDR3 is as TCRdb lists it. The genes are TRBV5-8 and TRBJ1-6. The V gene's germline CDR1 is SGHTS and CDR2 YDEGEE. The CDR3 is 8 amino acids long, termini counted. The CDR3 spells CASSFRHL.

There are many counts of this clonotype. Mismatch with germline at one junction end may stem from a read error. The rearrangement uses TRBV5-1 and TRBJ1-1; TRBD1 is a possible D gene (6 bases). The CDR3 consists of 13 residues. Per the germline V gene, CDR1 is SGHRS and CDR2 is YFSETQ. Written as DNA, the CDR3 is TGTGCCAGCAGCTTGCAGGGGTGGACTGAAGCTTTCTTT. Translated: CASSLQGWTEAFF.

This clonotype was found many times. V is TRBV14 and J is TRBJ2-7; D may be TRBD2 (6 bases). The germline gives CDR1 SGHDN, CDR2 FVKESK. V was trimmed by 10 bases and J by 3 bases, leaving 19 bases between them. This CDR3 comprises 14 residues. The CDR3 DNA reads as TGTGCCAACCGGGGGTCTGGGGAAGACTACGAGCAGTACTTC. As protein: CANRGSGEDYEQYF.

The table lists this clonotype with many counts. This rearrangement joins TRBV7-8 to TRBJ2-1, with D possibly being TRBD2 (7 bases). Germline-derived CDR1 and CDR2 are SGHVS and FQNEAQ. CDR3 length equals 17 residues. V lost 1 base and J lost 7, with 20 bases in between. The CDR3 loop is CASSLGGGGPRVNEQFF. The CDR3 DNA reads as TGTGCCAGCAGCTTAGGAGGCGGGGGCCCCCGGGTAAATGAGCAGTTCTTC.

The rearrangement links TRBV19 to TRBJ2-1; 10 nucleotides align to TRBD2. Trimming at V came to 7 bases and at J to 5 bases, leaving 11 bases not matched to a gene. The CDR3 length is 16 residues. The V gene's germline CDR1 is LNHDA and CDR2 SQIVND (reference sequence). CDR3 DNA: TGTGCCAGTAATCCTCGCCTAGCGGGGGCCCACAATGAGCAGTTCTTC. Encoded protein: CASNPRLAGAHNEQFF. Using reference TRBV19 and TRBJ2-1 for the parts outside the CDR3, the full variable domain is DGGITQSPKYLFRKEGQNVTLSCEQNLNHDAMYWYRQDPGQGLRLIYYSQIVNDFQKGDIAEGYSVSREKKESFPLTVTSAQKNPTAFYLCASNPRLAGAHNEQFFGPGTRLTVL.

The chain joins TRBV6-5 to TRBJ2-1; D unresolved. CDR1 MNHEY and CDR2 SVGAGI come from the germline V gene. The V end was cut by 2 bases, the J end by 0 bases, with 11 bases between. The CDR3 is 16 amino acids. The CDR3 DNA reads TGTGCCAGCAGTTACCGATTGGGGATCTCCTACAATGAGCAGTTCTTC. Protein sequence: CASSYRLGISYNEQFF.

This clonotype has ten or more counts. The V and J genes are TRBV12-3 or TRBV12-4 and TRBJ2-7; the D gene could be TRBD1 or TRBD2 (5 bases each). This CDR3 has 15 amino acids. V was cut by 2 bases and J by 1 base, with 12 bases left in between. CDR3 protein: CASSLIIWGSYEQYF. Here the CDR3 DNA reads TGTGCCAGCAGTTTAATTATTTGGGGGTCCTACGAGCAGTACTTC.

This clonotype came up many times. V is TRBV10-3 and J is TRBJ2-5; a weak D match, TRBD2 (6 bases). The V gene lost 10 bases and the J gene lost 2 bases, with 26 bases spanning the gap. The germline V gene has CDR1 ENHRY and CDR2 SYGVKD. The CDR3 runs 17 residues. This chain's CDR3 is CATSRASSGRQQETQYF. The CDR3 bases are TGTGCCACATCCCGGGCGTCCAGCGGGCGACAACAAGAGACCCAGTACTTC.